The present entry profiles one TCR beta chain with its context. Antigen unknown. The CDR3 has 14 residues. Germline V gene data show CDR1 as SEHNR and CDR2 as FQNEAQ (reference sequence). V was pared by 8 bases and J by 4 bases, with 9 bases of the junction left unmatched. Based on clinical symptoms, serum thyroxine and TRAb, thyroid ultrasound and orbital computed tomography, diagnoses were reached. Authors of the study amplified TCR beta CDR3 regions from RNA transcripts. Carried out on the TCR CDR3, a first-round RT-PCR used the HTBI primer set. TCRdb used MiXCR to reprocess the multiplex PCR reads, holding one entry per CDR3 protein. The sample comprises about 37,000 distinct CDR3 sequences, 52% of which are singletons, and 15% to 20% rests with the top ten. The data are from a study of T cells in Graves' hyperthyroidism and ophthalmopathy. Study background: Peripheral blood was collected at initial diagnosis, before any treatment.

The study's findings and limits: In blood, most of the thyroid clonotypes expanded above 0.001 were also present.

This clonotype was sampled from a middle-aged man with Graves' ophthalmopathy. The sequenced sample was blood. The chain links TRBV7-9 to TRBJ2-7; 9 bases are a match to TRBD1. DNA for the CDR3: TGTGCCAGCGTAATGGGGACAGGGAAATACGAGCAGTACTTC. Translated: CASVMGTGKYEQYF.